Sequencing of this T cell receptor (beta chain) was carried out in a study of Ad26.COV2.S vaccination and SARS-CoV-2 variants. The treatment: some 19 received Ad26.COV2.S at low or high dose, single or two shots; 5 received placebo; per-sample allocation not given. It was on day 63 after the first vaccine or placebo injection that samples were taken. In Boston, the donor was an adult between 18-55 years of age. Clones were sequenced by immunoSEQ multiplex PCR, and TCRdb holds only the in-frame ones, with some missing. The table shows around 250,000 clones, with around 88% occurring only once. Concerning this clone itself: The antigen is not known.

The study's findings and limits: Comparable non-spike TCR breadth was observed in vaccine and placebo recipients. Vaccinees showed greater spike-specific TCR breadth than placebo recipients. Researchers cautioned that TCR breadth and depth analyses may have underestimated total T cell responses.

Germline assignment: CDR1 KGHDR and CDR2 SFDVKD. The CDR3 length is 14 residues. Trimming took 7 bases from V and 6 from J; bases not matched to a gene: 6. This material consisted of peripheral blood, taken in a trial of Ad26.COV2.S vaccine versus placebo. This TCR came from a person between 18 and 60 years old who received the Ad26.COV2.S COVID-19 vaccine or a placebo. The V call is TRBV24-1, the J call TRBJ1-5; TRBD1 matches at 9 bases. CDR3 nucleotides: TGTGCCACCAGCGGGACAGGGCCAGGTCAGCCCCAGCATTTT. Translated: CATSGTGPGQPQHF.